Listed below are T cell receptor beta chains from one sample, sequenced in a study of blood T cell repertoires in COVID-19. Data came from immunoSEQ multiplex PCR; TCRdb stores just in-frame clones and leaves some out. The sample consists of 250,000 to 300,000 clones, 86% of them appearing once. Material for sequencing was peripheral blood. Receptors were obtained from a man between 18 and 35 years old with active or convalescent COVID-19. Both conserved end residues are part of each CDR3. The D gene is left open where the match is weak.

D gene	V gene	J gene	CDR3 DNA	CDR3 protein
TRBD1	TRBV15	TRBJ1-3	TGTGCCACCAGCAGAGGAACTTCGGGACAGTCCTTTGGAAACACCATATATTTT	CATSRGTSGQSFGNTIYF
.	TRBV6-1	TRBJ1-6	TGTGCCAGCAGTGAAGGGGAGGTCTCGCCCCTCCACTTT	CASSEGEVSPLHF
.	TRBV19	TRBJ1-5	TGTGCCAGTAGAGGACAGCACAATCAGCCCCAGCATTTT	CASRGQHNQPQHF
TRBD1	TRBV28	TRBJ1-3	TGTGCCAGCAGACGCAGGACAGGGTGGGGAAACACCATATATTTT	CASRRRTGWGNTIYF
TRBD2	TRBV28	TRBJ2-1	TGTGCCAGCAGTCAAGCGGGAGTTCCCAATGAGCAGTTCTTC	CASSQAGVPNEQFF
.	TRBV6-2/TRBV6-3	TRBJ2-7	TGTGCCAGCAGCCACCAGGTTTCCTACGAGCAGTACTTC	CASSHQVSYEQYF
TRBD2	TRBV7-9	TRBJ2-3	TGTGCCAGCAGCTTATCGCGGGGGAAGTTCGGAGATACGCAGTATTTT	CASSLSRGKFGDTQYF
.	TRBV13	TRBJ1-4	TGTGCCAGCAGACAGACAGGAGGCGGCGTAAATGAAAAACTGTTTTTT	CASRQTGGGVNEKLFF
.	TRBV1	TRBJ1-1	TGCACCAGCAGCCAGGCCCTTAAGATAGGGGCCACGGGCACTGAAGCTTTCTTT	CTSSQALKIGATGTEAFF
TRBD2	TRBV9	TRBJ2-3	TGTGCCAGCAGCGTAAGGCCGGGGGAAGCGGGAGGCACAGATACGCAGTATTTT	CASSVRPGEAGGTDTQYF
.	TRBV2	TRBJ1-3	TGTGCCAGCAGGGCGGACAGTGGAAACACCATATATTTT	CASRADSGNTIYF